The clone carrying this TCR beta chain showed up many times. Its antigen is as yet unknown. V lost 5 bases, J lost 0 bases, and 4 bases lay in between. The CDR3 has 12 residues. CDR1 and CDR2 from the germline V gene are SGHKS and YYEKEE (reference sequence). Individual cDNA molecules were tagged with unique molecular identifiers. MiXCR, run by TCRdb on the 5' RACE reads, gives a single entry per CDR3 protein. The sample consists of 85,000 to 90,000 distinct CDR3 sequences, around 15% of them appearing once. This entry belongs to a study of early T cells in non-severe SARS-CoV-2 infection. Across the study: Investigators sequenced bulk RNA drawn from unsorted whole blood, and chains remained unpaired. The study's findings and limits: Anti-spike CD8 responses were favored in VDJdb matching, and private and CD4 specificities were missed.

This clonotype was sampled from an adult who was a healthcare worker with PCR-confirmed SARS-CoV-2 infection or an uninfected control (not recorded which). V and J are TRBV5-5 and TRBJ2-3; D unresolved. Sample: whole blood. CDR3 bases: TGTGCCAGCAGGCTAAGCACAGATACGCAGTATTTT. It codes for CASRLSTDTQYF. The whole variable domain, filled in from reference TRBV5-5 and TRBJ2-3, reads DAGVTQSPTHLIKTRGQQVTLRCSPISGHKSVSWYQQVLGQGPQFIFQYYEKEERGRGNFPDRFSARQFPNYSSELNVNALLLGDSALYLCASRLSTDTQYFGPGTRLTVL.